This T cell receptor (beta chain) was sequenced during a study of graft-versus-host responses after intestinal transplantation. Study as a whole: Multivisceral, liver-intestinal, or isolated intestinal grafts were transplanted into recipients. Anti-thymocyte globulin induction was given to all recipients, followed by tacrolimus and steroids for around three years. General study results and limits: Individuals who had graft-donor T cell macrochimerism had allografts that showed high graft-versus-host to host-versus-graft clonal ratios.

This CDR3 comprises 22 residues. V was trimmed by 4 bases and J by 0 bases, leaving 33 bases between them. Germline loops: CDR1 MDHEN, CDR2 SYDVKM. Details on this clone: Its antigen is currently unknown.

Libraries were prepared by immunoSEQ multiplex PCR; TCRdb keeps only in-frame clonotypes and omits some of them. The repertoire holds about 120,000 clones, with approximately 92% as singletons. This receptor was obtained from a human donor who received an intestinal transplant. The chain employs TRBV28 and TRBJ1-1; no clear D. The specimen comprised unstimulated CD4+ T cells sorted from spleen or lymph node cells, sampled before intestinal transplant. CDR3 region: CASSSALLGLTEPSLMNTEAFF. In DNA form, the CDR3 reads TGTGCCAGCAGTTCCGCACTCCTCGGGCTGACGGAGCCTTCACTTATGAACACTGAAGCTTTCTTT.